Listed below are T cell receptor beta chains from one sample, sequenced in a study of tumor-infiltrating lymphocytes in primary liver carcinoma. TCRdb reanalysed the multiplex PCR reads using MiXCR and keeps one entry per CDR3 protein. The table shows about 32,000 distinct CDR3 sequences, with over 65% occurring only once. The sample was liver tumor tissue from sampling region 4. The receptors were sampled from a man aged 40-49 years with primary liver carcinoma and hepatitis B virus infection. Both conserved end residues are part of each CDR3. The order of the fields is D gene, clone size, J gene, V gene, CDR3 protein, CDR3 DNA. The D gene is left open where the match is weak. Some rows have no size entry. The others give once, few or many, or a class for an expanded clone.

D gene: TRBD1; clone size: NA; J gene: TRBJ1-1; V gene: TRBV12-3/TRBV12-4; CDR3 protein: CANSPGTDNTESFF; CDR3 DNA: TGTGCCAACAGTCCCGGGACAGATAACACTGAATCTTTCTTT
D gene: NA; clone size: NA; J gene: TRBJ2-3; V gene: TRBV11-1; CDR3 protein: CASSSTRIDMQYF; CDR3 DNA: TGTGCCAGCAGCTCGACCCGAATAGATATGCAGTATTTT
D gene: NA; clone size: NA; J gene: TRBJ2-3; V gene: TRBV11-3; CDR3 protein: CVSSLGGTYTQYF; CDR3 DNA: TGTGTCAGTAGCTTGGGGGGCACATATACGCAGTATTTT
D gene: NA; clone size: NA; J gene: TRBJ2-5; V gene: TRBV11-2; CDR3 protein: CANTSPGRGKTQYF; CDR3 DNA: TGTGCCAACACCAGCCCCGGGAGAGGGAAGACCCAGTACTTC
D gene: NA; clone size: NA; J gene: TRBJ2-2; V gene: TRBV29-1; CDR3 protein: CRGTQGYGEMFF; CDR3 DNA: TGCAGAGGTACCCAGGGGTACGGGGAGATGTTTTTT
D gene: NA; clone size: NA; J gene: TRBJ1-1; V gene: TRBV12-3/TRBV12-4; CDR3 protein: CTSRAAMNTEAFF; CDR3 DNA: TGTACCAGCCGGGCAGCGATGAACACTGAAGCTTTCTTT
D gene: TRBD2; clone size: once; J gene: TRBJ2-1; V gene: TRBV28; CDR3 protein: CASSLGGRDQFF; CDR3 DNA: TGTGCCAGTAGTTTAGGAGGGAGGGACCAGTTCTTC
D gene: NA; clone size: NA; J gene: TRBJ2-7; V gene: TRBV12-3/TRBV12-4; CDR3 protein: CASSSRTTHSYEHYF; CDR3 DNA: TGTGCCAGCAGTTCCCGGACAACCCACTCCTACGAGCACTACTTC
D gene: NA; clone size: NA; J gene: TRBJ2-7; V gene: TRBV29-1; CDR3 protein: CSVRCGFEQYF; CDR3 DNA: TGCAGCGTTCGATGTGGATTCGAGCAGTACTTC
D gene: NA; clone size: NA; J gene: TRBJ2-5; V gene: TRBV11-2; CDR3 protein: CVSNLPVHGGEIQYF; CDR3 DNA: TGTGTCAGCAACTTACCCGTGCATGGAGGGGAGATCCAGTACTTC
D gene: NA; clone size: once; J gene: TRBJ2-6; V gene: TRBV11-2; CDR3 protein: CASSMGGDRDISLSGANVLTF; CDR3 DNA: TGTGCCAGCAGCATGGGGGGAGACAGGGACATCTCCCTCTCTGGGGCCAATGTCCTGACTTTC
D gene: NA; clone size: few; J gene: TRBJ2-1; V gene: TRBV12-5; CDR3 protein: CASGFRMNEQFF; CDR3 DNA: TGTGCTAGTGGTTTTAGGATGAATGAGCAGTTCTTC
D gene: NA; clone size: NA; J gene: TRBJ1-6; V gene: TRBV11-1; CDR3 protein: CASSRTLASPLLF; CDR3 DNA: TGTGCCAGCAGCCGGACACTGGCTTCACCCCTACTCTTT
D gene: NA; clone size: NA; J gene: TRBJ1-1; V gene: TRBV4-2; CDR3 protein: CASNQDSNGRAFF; CDR3 DNA: TGTGCAAGTAACCAAGATTCCAATGGGAGAGCTTTCTTT
D gene: NA; clone size: few; J gene: TRBJ2-5; V gene: TRBV29-1; CDR3 protein: CRVESAAGRSETQYF; CDR3 DNA: TGCAGAGTTGAATCCGCAGCGGGTAGATCGGAGACCCAATACTTC
D gene: TRBD1; clone size: medium-sized; J gene: TRBJ1-2; V gene: TRBV5-6; CDR3 protein: CASSSRWQGDGGYTF; CDR3 DNA: TGTGCCAGCAGCTCCCGGTGGCAGGGGGACGGAGGCTACACCTTC
D gene: NA; clone size: NA; J gene: TRBJ2-7; V gene: TRBV4-1; CDR3 protein: CASRLLGVGYEQYF; CDR3 DNA: TGCGCCAGCCGCCTCCTAGGAGTAGGGTACGAGCAGTACTTC
D gene: TRBD2; clone size: NA; J gene: TRBJ2-1; V gene: TRBV6-6; CDR3 protein: CARSYQGGGPSNEQFF; CDR3 DNA: TGTGCCAGGAGTTACCAGGGCGGGGGGCCCAGCAATGAACAGTTCTTC
D gene: TRBD1; clone size: NA; J gene: TRBJ2-1; V gene: TRBV5-1; CDR3 protein: CTSSFTGGLGGEQFF; CDR3 DNA: TGCACCAGCAGCTTTACAGGGGGTCTTGGTGGTGAGCAGTTCTTC
D gene: TRBD2; clone size: few; J gene: TRBJ2-3; V gene: TRBV6-1; CDR3 protein: CAISEAIAGWGATQYF; CDR3 DNA: TGTGCCATCAGTGAAGCGATAGCGGGGTGGGGGGCTACGCAGTATTTT
D gene: NA; clone size: NA; J gene: TRBJ2-5; V gene: TRBV7-8; CDR3 protein: CAYSPGETQYF; CDR3 DNA: TGTGCCTACAGCCCCGGGGAGACCCAGTACTTC
D gene: NA; clone size: NA; J gene: TRBJ2-1; V gene: TRBV28; CDR3 protein: CATPSSCQQFF; CDR3 DNA: TGTGCCACCCCCTCATCTTGTCAGCAGTTCTTC
D gene: NA; clone size: NA; J gene: TRBJ2-3; V gene: TRBV11-1; CDR3 protein: CASYSIRSDTQYF; CDR3 DNA: TGTGCCAGCTACTCGATCCGATCAGATACGCAGTATTTT
D gene: TRBD2; clone size: NA; J gene: TRBJ2-5; V gene: TRBV4-2; CDR3 protein: CASSLASSGFQETQYF; CDR3 DNA: TGTGCCAGCAGCCTAGCGTCTAGCGGGTTCCAAGAGACCCAGTATTTC
D gene: NA; clone size: NA; J gene: TRBJ1-2; V gene: TRBV5-4; CDR3 protein: CASSFTSYGYTF; CDR3 DNA: TGTGCCAGCAGCTTTACGTCCTATGGCTACACCTTC
D gene: NA; clone size: NA; J gene: TRBJ1-2; V gene: TRBV5-5; CDR3 protein: CASSYAGYDYTF; CDR3 DNA: TGTGCCAGCAGCTACGCAGGCTATGACTACACCTTC
D gene: NA; clone size: NA; J gene: TRBJ1-1; V gene: TRBV29-1; CDR3 protein: CSVGPGLGMVAETFF; CDR3 DNA: TGCAGCGTTGGTCCAGGGTTGGGTATGGTCGCTGAAACCTTCTTT
D gene: NA; clone size: once; J gene: TRBJ2-1; V gene: TRBV5-1; CDR3 protein: CASGFTGSLGGEQFF; CDR3 DNA: TGCGCCAGCGGCTTTACAGGGAGTCTTGGGGGTGAGCAGTTCTTC